The present TCR beta chain was sequenced within a study of neurological immune-mediated disorders (dated by TCRdb to 2018 to 2020). Concerning the study at large: Of the roughly 34 multiple sclerosis patients, 31 had relapsing-remitting MS and 3 had secondary progressive MS. Using UMI-based sequencing, the study compared peripheral blood TCR-beta repertoires from patients with HTLV-I-associated myelopathy (HAM/TSP), patients with multiple sclerosis, and healthy controls. The roughly 100 TCR-beta libraries covered PBMC samples along with longitudinal samples, technical triplicates, and paired sorted CD4+ and CD8+ T-cell subsets. Of the approximately 70 subjects in the cohort, about 14 were HAM/TSP patients, about 34 were multiple sclerosis patients, and around 20 were healthy controls. Summary of the overall study and its limitations: In a phylogenetic analysis, the repertoires of 18 out of 34 MS patients fell into a single cluster of related CDR3 sequences, pointing to a possible signature at the repertoire level. TCR clonal expansion was greatest in HAM/TSP patients and smallest in MS patients, who ranked below even healthy controls. Expanded clones from different subjects shared no identical CDR3 amino acid sequences, which suggests that TCR-beta repertoires were private in all groups. No clinical or MRI features were associated with the MS cluster, and the authors said that larger cohorts are needed.

There are many counts of this clonotype. What this receptor recognizes is not known. Base qualities are not at hand, and no much larger clone is one base apart. For unsorted PBMC libraries, 2 million PBMCs were used after storage in RNAlater at -80 degrees C until RNA extraction. Multiple sclerosis patients were enrolled in a US clinical protocol evaluating disease progression by magnetic resonance imaging. PBMCs were separated from peripheral blood using Ficoll-Hypaque density gradient centrifugation and then cryopreserved in liquid nitrogen. cDNA was synthesized by template-switch 5'RACE using a primer with a 10-nucleotide random unique molecular identifier that tagged each TCR transcript. Every sequencing run covered 15-18 subjects and yielded more than 160 million TCR-beta sequences. The RNeasy kit was used to extract total RNA. Using the KAPA Real-time Library Amplification kit, TCR-beta VDJ regions were amplified with primers for the TCR constant region and the 5'RACE anchor. A first PCR added sample indexes and Illumina adaptors, and a second PCR then raised library yield. After Ampure bead purification, the roughly 650 bp TCR product was size-selected on a 2% E-gel SizeSelection system. Before pooling, libraries had their quality checked on a Bioanalyzer, their concentration measured with Qubit, and their quantity determined with the Kapa Library Quantification kit. An Illumina HiSeq 2500 sequenced the libraries paired-end 2 x 150 bp. To increase sequence diversity, about 25-30% phiX was spiked into each library pool. As for the original processing: The UMI-based MiGEC pipeline processed quality-filtered reads and removed over 75% of raw TCR sequences during error correction. IMGT germline references were used for aligning VDJ genes, and each clonotype was defined as a unique CDR3 amino acid sequence together with its V-J genes. Clonal expansion, Shannon diversity and CDR3 relatedness were evaluated with VDJtools (CalcPairwiseDistances, ClusterSamples), while phylogenetic trees were built in CLCbio workbench. A clone was classed as expanded if it had 8 or more unique UMIs, a cutoff based on coefficient-of-variation modelling across technical triplicates. In-frame beta chains were kept once TCRdb had trimmed the public reads at Q25 with fastp and called clones with MiXCR. Rows are unified per CDR3 protein, each entry keeping the most common DNA and genes. The V and J calls reflect TCRdb's pipeline rather than the authors' work. The sample table shows some 86,000 distinct CDR3 sequences, and 2.6% are seen once. Clones ranked in the top ten supply around 1.1% of the sample.

The CDR3 holds 11 amino acids from the cysteine to the phenylalanine. Solely the CDR3 DNA is kept, with 33 bases framed from the first base. Sequences ENHRY (CDR1) and SYGVKD (CDR2) are obtained from the germline V gene. V drops 11 bases and J drops 2 bases, leaving 10 bases in between. The specimen sequenced was PBMCs. The receptor comes from a woman younger than 45 with multiple sclerosis. Rearrangement joined TRBV10-3 to TRBJ2-7, with a tentative D gene TRBD2 over 6 matching bases. The nucleotide sequence is given as TGTGCCGCGGGACGGGCCTACGAGCAGTACTTC. Its amino acids are CAAGRAYEQYF.